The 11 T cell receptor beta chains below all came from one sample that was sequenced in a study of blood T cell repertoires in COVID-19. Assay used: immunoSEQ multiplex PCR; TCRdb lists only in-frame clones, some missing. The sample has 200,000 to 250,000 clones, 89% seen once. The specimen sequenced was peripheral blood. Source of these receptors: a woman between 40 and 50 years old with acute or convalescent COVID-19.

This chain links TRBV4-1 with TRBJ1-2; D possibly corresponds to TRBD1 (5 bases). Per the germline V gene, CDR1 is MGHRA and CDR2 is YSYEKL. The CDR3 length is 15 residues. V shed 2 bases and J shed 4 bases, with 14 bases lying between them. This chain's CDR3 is CASSQPRAGTYGYTF. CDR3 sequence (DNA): TGCGCCAGCAGCCAACCCCGGGCGGGGACCTATGGCTACACCTTC.

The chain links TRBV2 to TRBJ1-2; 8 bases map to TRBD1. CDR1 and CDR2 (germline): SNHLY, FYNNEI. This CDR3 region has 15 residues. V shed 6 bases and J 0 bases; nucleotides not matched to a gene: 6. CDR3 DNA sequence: TGTGCCAGCAGCCTACAGGGGGTCCCTAACTATGGCTACACCTTC. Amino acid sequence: CASSLQGVPNYGYTF. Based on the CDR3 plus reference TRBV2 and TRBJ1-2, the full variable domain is EPEVTQTPSHQVTQMGQEVILRCVPISNHLYFYWYRQILGQKVEFLVSFYNNEISEKSEIFDDQFSVERPDGSNFTLKIRSTKLEDSAMYFCASSLQGVPNYGYTFGSGTRLTVV.

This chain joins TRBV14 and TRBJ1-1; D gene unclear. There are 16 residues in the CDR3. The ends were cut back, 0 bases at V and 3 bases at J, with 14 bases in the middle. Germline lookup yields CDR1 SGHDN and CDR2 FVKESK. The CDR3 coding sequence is TGTGCCAGCAGCCAAGATCTTGGTACAGTGGACACTGAAGCTTTCTTT. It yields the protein CASSQDLGTVDTEAFF.

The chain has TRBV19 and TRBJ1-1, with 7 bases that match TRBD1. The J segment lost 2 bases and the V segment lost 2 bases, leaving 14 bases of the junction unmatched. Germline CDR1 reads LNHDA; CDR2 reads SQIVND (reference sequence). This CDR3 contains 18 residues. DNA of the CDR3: TGTGCCAGTAGTATAAACGGGACAGCCAAATTATTCAACACTGAAGCTTTCTTT. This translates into CASSINGTAKLFNTEAFF.

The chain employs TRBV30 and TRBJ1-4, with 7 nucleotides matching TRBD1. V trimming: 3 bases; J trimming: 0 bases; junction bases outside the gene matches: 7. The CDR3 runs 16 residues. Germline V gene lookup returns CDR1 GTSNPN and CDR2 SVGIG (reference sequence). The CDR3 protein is CAWSRGQSATNEKLFF. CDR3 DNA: TGTGCCTGGAGCAGGGGACAGTCAGCAACTAATGAAAAACTGTTTTTT.

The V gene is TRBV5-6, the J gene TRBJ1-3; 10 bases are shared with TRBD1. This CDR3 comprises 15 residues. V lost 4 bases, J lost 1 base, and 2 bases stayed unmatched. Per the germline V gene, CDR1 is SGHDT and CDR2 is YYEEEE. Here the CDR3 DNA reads TGTGCCAGCAGCCTGGACAGGGGGTCTGGAAACACCATATATTTT. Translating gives CASSLDRGSGNTIYF.

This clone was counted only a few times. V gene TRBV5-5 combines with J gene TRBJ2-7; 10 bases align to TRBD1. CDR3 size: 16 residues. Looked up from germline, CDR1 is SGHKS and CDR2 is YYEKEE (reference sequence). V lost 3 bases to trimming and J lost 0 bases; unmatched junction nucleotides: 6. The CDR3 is CASSYTGQGSSYEQYV. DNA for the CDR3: TGTGCCAGCAGCTATACGGGACAGGGGAGCTCCTACGAGCAGTACGTC.

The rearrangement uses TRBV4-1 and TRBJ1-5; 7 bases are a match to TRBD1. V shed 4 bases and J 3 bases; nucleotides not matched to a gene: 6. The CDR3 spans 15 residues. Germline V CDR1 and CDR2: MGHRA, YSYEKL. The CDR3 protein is CASSPVDRVNQPQHF. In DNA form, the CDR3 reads TGCGCCAGCAGCCCCGTCGACAGGGTCAATCAGCCCCAGCATTTT.

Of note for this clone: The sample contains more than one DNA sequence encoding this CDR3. CDR3 loop: CASSPGTSYGYTF. In nucleotides, the CDR3 is TGTGCCAGCAGCCCCGGGACATCCTATGGCTACACCTTC. The chain couples TRBV12-3 or TRBV12-4 to TRBJ1-2; possible D gene TRBD1, 6 bases. The CDR3 is 13 residues long. Trimming shortened V by 6 bases and J by 4 bases, and 12 bases separated the two germline ends.

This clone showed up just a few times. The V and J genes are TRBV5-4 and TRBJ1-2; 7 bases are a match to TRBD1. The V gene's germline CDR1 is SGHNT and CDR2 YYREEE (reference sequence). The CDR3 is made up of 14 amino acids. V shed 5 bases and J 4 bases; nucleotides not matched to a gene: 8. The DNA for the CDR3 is TGTGCCAGCAGACCGGCACAGGGGAGCTATGGCTACACCTTC. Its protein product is CASRPAQGSYGYTF.

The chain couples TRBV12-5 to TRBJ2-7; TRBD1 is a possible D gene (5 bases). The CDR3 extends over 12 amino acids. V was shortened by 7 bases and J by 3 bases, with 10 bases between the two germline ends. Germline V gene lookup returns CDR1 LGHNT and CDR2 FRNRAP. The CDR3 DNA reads TGTGCTAGTGATCCCGACAGCTACGAGCAGTACGTC. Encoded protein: CASDPDSYEQYV.